This TCR beta chain comes out of a study of cytomegalovirus exposure and HLA in healthy donors. The PCR made use of 60 Vbeta and 13 Jbeta primers. Assay: immunoSEQ multiplex PCR; the TCRdb copy retains only in-frame clones and omits some. The sample includes about 130,000 clones, 75% to 90% of them seen just once. This CDR3 has 15 residues. Germline CDR1 SGHRS, CDR2 YFSETQ. V gave up 6 bases and J gave up 0 bases; unmatched junction bases: 6. The chain couples TRBV5-1 to TRBJ2-3; 8 nucleotides align to TRBD1. The receptor was isolated from a woman aged 25 to 45 in good health and CMV-seropositive. The sample consisted of PBMCs. The CDR3 region is CASKDQGASTDTQYF. The CDR3 DNA reads as TGCGCCAGCAAGGATCAGGGGGCGAGCACAGATACGCAGTATTTT.